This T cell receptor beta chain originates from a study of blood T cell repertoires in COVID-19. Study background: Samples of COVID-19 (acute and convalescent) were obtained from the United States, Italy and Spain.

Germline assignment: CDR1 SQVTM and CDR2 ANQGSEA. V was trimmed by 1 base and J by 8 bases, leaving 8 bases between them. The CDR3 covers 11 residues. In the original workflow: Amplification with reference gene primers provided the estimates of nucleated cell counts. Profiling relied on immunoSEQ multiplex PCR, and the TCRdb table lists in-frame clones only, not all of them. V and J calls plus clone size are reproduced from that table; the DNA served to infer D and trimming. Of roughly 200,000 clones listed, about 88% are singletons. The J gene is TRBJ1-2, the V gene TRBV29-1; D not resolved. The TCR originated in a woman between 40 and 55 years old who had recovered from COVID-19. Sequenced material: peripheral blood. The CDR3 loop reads CSVEGARGYTF. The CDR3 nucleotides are TGCAGCGTTGAAGGGGCGCGAGGCTACACCTTC.